This TCR beta chain was identified in a study of shared clonotypes between healthy human individuals. Study in general: Contributing individuals were a couple of females and three males aged 18 to 49. Study-level points and caveats: In having few donors, the study represented limited genetic and exposure-history diversity. Only blood was sampled; tissue repertoires likely differ.

V trimming: 4 bases; J trimming: 2 bases; junction bases outside the gene matches: 14. Looked up from germline, CDR1 is SGHVT and CDR2 is SQSDAQ. CDR3 size: 17 residues. As for this clone: The antigen is not known.

Measured with immunoSEQ multiplex PCR; TCRdb has only the in-frame clones, and not every one. The sample lists more than 2,000,000 clones; around nine tenths were seen once. Source material: naive CD4+ T cells sorted from blood. Sample subset: CD45RA+ positively selected. The J gene is TRBJ2-7, the V gene TRBV7-4; TRBD1 aligns across 7 bases. This TCR derives from a man between 18 and 35 years old in good health. In DNA, the CDR3 is TGTGCCAGCAGCTACATAGGGCCGGGACAGTTTACCTACGAGCAGTACTTC. It translates to CASSYIGPGQFTYEQYF. Full variable domain (outside the CDR3, taken from reference TRBV7-4 and TRBJ2-7): GAGVSQSPRYKVAKRGRDVALRCDSISGHVTLYWYRQTLGQGSEVLTYSQSDAQRDKSGRPSGRFSAERPERSVSTLKIQRTEQGDSAVYLCASSYIGPGQFTYEQYFGPGTRLTVT.